The present T cell receptor (beta chain) was sequenced within a study of blood T cell repertoires in COVID-19. About the research overall: The samples span acute and convalescent COVID-19 from the United States, Italy and Spain.

Seattle researchers signed up patients amid active infection and tracked them longitudinally. With 5 bases removed from V and 2 bases from J, the gap between germline ends came to 9 bases. The germline V gene encodes CDR1 SNHLY and CDR2 FYNNEI. The CDR3 runs to 13 residues. Only in-frame clones appear in the TCRdb table, and some are missing; sequencing was by immunoSEQ multiplex PCR. The data hold approximately 350,000 clones, with around 90% observed a single time. Sequenced sample: peripheral blood. This rearrangement joins TRBV2 to TRBJ2-5; D possibly corresponds to TRBD1 (5 bases). This sequence was found in a young woman with COVID-19, enrolled during active disease. This CDR3 reads CASSKGRQETQYF. The CDR3 nucleotides are TGTGCCAGCAGTAAGGGGCGACAAGAGACCCAGTACTTC. The full variable domain, with the rest looked up from reference TRBV2 and TRBJ2-5, is EPEVTQTPSHQVTQMGQEVILRCVPISNHLYFYWYRQILGQKVEFLVSFYNNEISEKSEIFDDQFSVERPDGSNFTLKIRSTKLEDSAMYFCASSKGRQETQYFGPGTRLLVL.